A selection of T cell receptor beta chains follows, all from one sample in a study of T cells in Graves' hyperthyroidism and ophthalmopathy. One entry per CDR3 protein, called by TCRdb with MiXCR from the multiplex PCR reads. The data hold about 410,000 distinct CDR3 sequences, with about 15% observed a single time. Sequencing used blood. The receptors stem from a woman in her twenties or thirties with Graves' ophthalmopathy. The CDR3 runs from the conserved cysteine through the conserved F or W. The order of the fields is V gene, CDR3 length, J gene, CDR3 protein.

V: TRBV10-2; length: 14; J: TRBJ2-2; CDR3: CASSVTADTGELFF
V: TRBV28; length: 17; J: TRBJ2-6; CDR3: CASSLPPWISGANVLTF
V: TRBV14; length: 13; J: TRBJ1-6; CDR3: CASSQDPNSPLHF
V: TRBV5-6; length: 13; J: TRBJ2-7; CDR3: CASSLVVDYEQYF
V: TRBV10-1; length: 18; J: TRBJ1-5; CDR3: CASSESEREGKGNQPQHF
V: TRBV19; length: 15; J: TRBJ1-2; CDR3: CASSPGTGEVYGYTF
V: TRBV20-1; length: 13; J: TRBJ2-4; CDR3: CSAVWGVKNIQYF
V: TRBV20-1; length: 15; J: TRBJ1-5; CDR3: CSARGGWALDQPQHF
V: TRBV15; length: 15; J: TRBJ1-2; CDR3: CATSRVTGRGHGYTF
V: TRBV19; length: 15; J: TRBJ1-1; CDR3: CASSWSGTPNTEAFF
V: TRBV6-1; length: 15; J: TRBJ1-1; CDR3: CASSVDGPRDTEAFF
V: TRBV7-2; length: 15; J: TRBJ2-7; CDR3: CASSPRDRGIYEQYF
V: TRBV5-8; length: 15; J: TRBJ1-1; CDR3: CASSFPTGWNTEAFF
V: TRBV5-6; length: 14; J: TRBJ1-2; CDR3: CASSLDVGSYGYTF
V: TRBV2; length: 12; J: TRBJ2-1; CDR3: CASSEGGREQFF
V: TRBV10-3; length: 13; J: TRBJ2-2; CDR3: CAIGESNTGELFF
V: TRBV30; length: 15; J: TRBJ1-1; CDR3: CAWSAINWRKTEAFF
V: TRBV19; length: 14; J: TRBJ1-5; CDR3: CASSDRFGNQPQHF
V: TRBV7-8; length: 15; J: TRBJ1-4; CDR3: CASSLWGKGGEKLFF
V: TRBV7-3; length: 15; J: TRBJ2-3; CDR3: CASSEQDISTDTQYF
V: TRBV7-6; length: 15; J: TRBJ1-2; CDR3: CASSSWGRELDGYTF
V: TRBV7-9; length: 15; J: TRBJ2-5; CDR3: CASRRTDREGETQYF
V: TRBV15; length: 14; J: TRBJ1-2; CDR3: CATSRAGIGYGYTF
V: TRBV11-2; length: 14; J: TRBJ2-7; CDR3: CASSSDRGDYEQYF
V: TRBV6-1; length: 16; J: TRBJ2-7; CDR3: CASMEQGHQRIYEQYF
V: TRBV27; length: 13; J: TRBJ1-2; CDR3: CASGLGGIYGYTF
V: TRBV24-1; length: 18; J: TRBJ1-5; CDR3: CATSDRDRGLDSNQPQHF
V: TRBV20-1; length: 14; J: TRBJ1-2; CDR3: CSARDSGFLYGYTF
V: TRBV6-1; length: 15; J: TRBJ1-1; CDR3: CASIPTGTVNTEAFF
V: TRBV3-1; length: 14; J: TRBJ1-6; CDR3: CASSQTGENSPLHF
V: TRBV13; length: 15; J: TRBJ2-7; CDR3: CASTLYTGYSYEQYF
V: TRBV19; length: 13; J: TRBJ1-2; CDR3: CATQQGWRDGYTF
V: TRBV11-2; length: 19; J: TRBJ2-3; CDR3: CASIPLATLIGGAVDTQYF
V: TRBV9; length: 13; J: TRBJ1-1; CDR3: CASSVRTNTEAFF
V: TRBV4-2; length: 19; J: TRBJ2-5; CDR3: CASSQGRTGSLGHQETQYF
V: TRBV5-6; length: 18; J: TRBJ2-5; CDR3: CASSLIIGGQGFQETQYF
V: TRBV13; length: 14; J: TRBJ2-3; CDR3: CASSFIGAKDTQYF
V: TRBV19; length: 17; J: TRBJ1-1; CDR3: CASSIPQPADMNTEAFF
V: TRBV12-3/TRBV12-4; length: 15; J: TRBJ2-7; CDR3: CASSLGQERSYEQYF
V: TRBV28; length: 15; J: TRBJ1-2; CDR3: CASSLGPGVPYGYTF
V: TRBV20-1; length: 13; J: TRBJ2-7; CDR3: CSARPGRGQGQYF
V: TRBV20-1; length: 14; J: TRBJ1-1; CDR3: CSAEDGGVNTEAFF
V: TRBV11-1; length: 16; J: TRBJ2-1; CDR3: CASSRAQRGSYNEQFF
V: TRBV20-1; length: 13; J: TRBJ2-7; CDR3: CSARVSSAYEQYF
V: TRBV3-1; length: 15; J: TRBJ1-1; CDR3: CASSQFSFRNRAAFF
V: TRBV12-3/TRBV12-4; length: 15; J: TRBJ2-1; CDR3: CASSSARGHYNEQSF
V: TRBV6-1; length: 14; J: TRBJ1-5; CDR3: CASGVGGLDQPQHF
V: TRBV15; length: 14; J: TRBJ1-5; CDR3: CATSRDLTDLIPHF